One and the same sample provided the 9 T cell receptor beta chains below, sequenced in a study of blood T cell repertoires in COVID-19. Measured with immunoSEQ multiplex PCR; TCRdb has only the in-frame clones, and not every one. This sample carries under 100,000 clones, around 82% of them seen once, and the ten largest clones take approximately 17%. The material sequenced was peripheral blood. The origin of the receptors is a woman aged 60-75 years with acute or convalescent COVID-19.

CDR3 in amino acids: CASEETGTAEAFF. The CDR3 DNA is TGTGCCAGCGAGGAGACAGGGACTGCTGAAGCTTTCTTT. The chain combines TRBV6-5 with TRBJ1-1; TRBD1 agrees at 7 bases. CDR1 is MNHEY, CDR2 SVGAGI, per germline. CDR3 length: 13 residues. V lost 8 bases and J lost 6; bases outside the gene matches: 9.

The CDR3 coding sequence is TGTGCCAGTAGTATAGCCGGGACAGCCAATCAGCCCCAGCATTTT. This sequence encodes CASSIAGTANQPQHF. The V gene is TRBV19, the J gene TRBJ1-5; TRBD1 matches at 7 bases. The germline CDR1 and CDR2 sequences are LNHDA and SQIVND (reference sequence). Trimming took 1 base from V and 3 from J; bases not matched to a gene: 3. CDR3 length: 15 residues.

The rearrangement uses TRBV30 and TRBJ1-4; TRBD1 aligns across 8 bases. The CDR3 is 13 residues long. Germline V gives CDR1 GTSNPN, CDR2 SVGIG (reference sequence). V trimming: 0 bases; J trimming: 10 bases; junction bases outside the gene matches: 4. The CDR3 bases are TGTGCCTGGAGTGTAACCGGGACAGGAAAACTGTTTTTT. Translated: CAWSVTGTGKLFF.

The chain is built from TRBV5-1 and TRBJ2-7; 16 bases align to TRBD2. Germline V gene sequence: CDR1 SGHRS, CDR2 YFSETQ. J gave up 1 base and V 3 bases, and 7 bases lay outside the gene matches. CDR3 length: 18 residues. CDR3 residues: CASSSGLAGGDPSYEQYF. The CDR3 nucleotides are TGCGCCAGCAGCTCGGGACTAGCGGGAGGGGACCCTTCCTACGAGCAGTACTTC.

V gene TRBV5-4 combines with J gene TRBJ1-1; D ambiguous. Germline V gene lookup returns CDR1 SGHNT and CDR2 YYREEE (reference sequence). CDR3 length equals 13 residues. V lost 0 bases and J lost 6, with 9 bases in between. The CDR3 sequence: CASSLGGFAEAFF. In DNA, the CDR3 is TGTGCCAGCAGCTTGGGAGGGTTCGCTGAAGCTTTCTTT.

The chain employs TRBV6-5 and TRBJ1-2; D gene ambiguous. CDR1 MNHEY and CDR2 SVGAGI come from the germline V gene. The V end was cut by 5 bases, the J end by 4 bases, with 11 bases between. CDR3 length: 13 amino acids. CDR3 nucleotide sequence: TGTGCCAGCAGTCCCCTTATCCCCTATGGCTACACCTTC. Encoded protein: CASSPLIPYGYTF.

The table lists this clone with a count of one. This chain uses TRBV5-1 with TRBJ1-1, with D tentatively TRBD1 (6 bases). CDR3 length: 16 residues. The germline V gene encodes CDR1 SGHRS and CDR2 YFSETQ. The germline V and J ends were trimmed by 7 bases and 5 bases, with 24 bases remaining between them. DNA of the CDR3: TGCGCCAGCCTGAAAGGACAGACGGGAGGAGGTACTGAAGCTTTCTTT. This gives the protein CASLKGQTGGGTEAFF.

The V and J genes are TRBV7-9 and TRBJ1-1; 10 nucleotides line up with TRBD1. The CDR3 loop spans 16 amino acids. V trimming: 6 bases; J trimming: 0 bases; junction bases outside the gene matches: 7. CDR1 and CDR2 (germline): SEHNR, FQNEAQ (reference sequence). In DNA form, the CDR3 reads TGTGCCAGCAGTCTAGACAGGGGGCCCCTGAACACTGAAGCTTTCTTT. Translating it yields CASSLDRGPLNTEAFF.

V usage is TRBV11-2 and J usage is TRBJ1-3, with TRBD1 matching over 9 bases. Germline V gene sequence: CDR1 SGHAT, CDR2 FQNNGV. CDR3 size: 15 residues. With 4 bases clipped from V and 4 bases from J, the junction kept 5 bases outside the gene matches. The CDR3, as DNA: TGTGCCAGCAGCTCGATACAGGGGGCGGGAAACACCATATATTTT. It is translated as CASSSIQGAGNTIYF.